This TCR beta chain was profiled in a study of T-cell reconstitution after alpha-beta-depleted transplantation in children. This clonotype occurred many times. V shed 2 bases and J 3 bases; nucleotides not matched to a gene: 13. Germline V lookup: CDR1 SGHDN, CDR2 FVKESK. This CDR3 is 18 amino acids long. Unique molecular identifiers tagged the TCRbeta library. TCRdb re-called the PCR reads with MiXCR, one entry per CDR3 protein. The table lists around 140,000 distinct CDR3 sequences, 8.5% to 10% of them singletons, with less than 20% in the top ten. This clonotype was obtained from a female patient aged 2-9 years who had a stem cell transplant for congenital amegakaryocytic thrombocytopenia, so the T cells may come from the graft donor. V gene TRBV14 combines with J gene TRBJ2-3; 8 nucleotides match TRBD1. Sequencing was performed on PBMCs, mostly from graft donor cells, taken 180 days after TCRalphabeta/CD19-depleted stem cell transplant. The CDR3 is CASSQPPAGDRWTDTQYF. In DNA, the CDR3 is TGTGCCAGCAGCCAACCTCCGGCCGGGGACAGGTGGACAGATACGCAGTATTTT.